Below are 15 T cell receptor beta chains sequenced from a single sample in a study of cytomegalovirus exposure and HLA in healthy donors (TCRdb year 2017). The library was obtained by the immunoSEQ multiplex PCR assay. For the multiplex PCR, a mixture combining 60 forward primers for TCR Vbeta segments and 13 reverse primers for TCR Jbeta segments was used. Drawn from immuneACCESS, this table holds only the in-frame rearrangements with V and J called that TCRdb kept. Clones are partly lost; checked studies trace under half to an unresolved V gene and leave the rest unexplained. In all, the sample holds approximately 100,000 clones, and approximately 70% of those were seen once. The ten largest clones capture approximately 10% of the sample. Sequencing was done on a sample of PBMCs. Receptor source: a man aged 40-49 years in good health and CMV-seropositive.

The V call is TRBV11-2, the J call TRBJ2-5; 7 bases align to TRBD2. J gave up 2 bases and V 5 bases, and 5 bases lay outside the gene matches. Germline lookup yields CDR1 SGHAT and CDR2 FQNNGV. The CDR3 totals 14 residues. CDR3 sequence reads: CASSSTSVQETQYF. The CDR3 DNA sequence: TGTGCCAGCAGCAGTACTAGCGTTCAAGAGACCCAGTACTTC.

CDR3 sequence reads: CASSLRPGGDEKLFF. The CDR3 bases are TGTGCCAGCAGCTTAAGACCCGGAGGTGATGAAAAACTGTTTTTT. J is TRBJ1-4 and V is TRBV7-6; the D is unclear. This CDR3 is built from 15 residues. The germline CDR1 and CDR2 sequences are SGHVS and FNYEAQ. Trimming shortened V by 2 bases and J by 6 bases, and 13 bases separated the two germline ends.

The rearrangement links TRBV27 to TRBJ2-7; tentatively, D is TRBD1 (6 bases). V lost 6 bases to trimming and J lost 0 bases, with 9 bases between them. In germline, CDR1 is MNHEY, CDR2 SMNVEV (reference sequence). This CDR3 is built from 13 residues. Here the CDR3 DNA reads TGTGCCAGCAGCGACAGGACCTCCTACGAGCAGTACGTC. The encoded protein is CASSDRTSYEQYV.

The chain couples TRBV18 to TRBJ2-5, with 8 bases identical to TRBD1. The trim removed 5 bases at V and 3 bases at J, leaving 8 bases unmatched. The germline V gene encodes CDR1 KGHSH and CDR2 LQKENI. The CDR3 runs to 15 residues. The CDR3 coding sequence is TGTGCCAGCTCATTGGTGGCGGACAGGGAAGAGACCCAGTACTTC. Amino acid sequence: CASSLVADREETQYF.

The chain joins TRBV29-1 to TRBJ1-2, with 10 bases lining up with TRBD1. With 0 bases clipped from V and 5 bases from J, the junction kept 3 bases outside the gene matches. The CDR3 is 14 residues long. Germline assignment: CDR1 SQVTM and CDR2 ANQGSEA. The CDR3 DNA follows: TGCAGCGTTGAAGAGGGACAGGGGATTTATGGCTACACCTTC. It yields the protein CSVEEGQGIYGYTF.

The V call is TRBV6-1, the J call TRBJ1-2; 9 nucleotides line up with TRBD1. The V and J ends lost 2 bases and 2 bases, in that order; junction bases with no gene match: 3. The germline CDR1 and CDR2 sequences are MNHNS and SASEGT. The length of the CDR3 is 15 residues. DNA for the CDR3: TGTGCCAGCAGTGAATGGACAGGGGAGAACTATGGCTACACCTTC. Translation gives CASSEWTGENYGYTF.

This clone has a handful of counts. V usage is TRBV9 and J usage is TRBJ2-2, with TRBD2 matching 7 bases. Germline V gene sequence: CDR1 SGDLS, CDR2 YYNGEE. The ends lost 0 bases at V and 7 bases at J; junction bases unmatched: 12. The CDR3 is made up of 17 amino acids. The CDR3, as DNA: TGTGCCAGCAGCGTAGTTCCGTGGGAGGGCCGACTCGGGGAGCTGTTTTTT. It yields the protein CASSVVPWEGRLGELFF. Together with reference TRBV9 and TRBJ2-2, the CDR3 gives the full variable domain: DSGVTQTPKHLITATGQRVTLRCSPRSGDLSVYWYQQSLDQGLQFLIQYYNGEERAKGNILERFSAQQFPDLHSELNLSSLELGDSALYFCASSVVPWEGRLGELFFGEGSRLTVL.

This chain joins TRBV4-2 and TRBJ2-7; the D is unclear. CDR3 size: 13 residues. CDR1 and CDR2 (germline): LGHNA, YNFKEQ. Trimming stripped 4 bases from V and 3 bases from J, with 10 bases between. In DNA form, the CDR3 reads TGTGCCAGCAGCCCCGACTTGAACTACGAGCAGTACTTC. Its protein product is CASSPDLNYEQYF.

This CDR3 reads CASSPFRSGTSYNEQFF. The CDR3 region has the DNA TGTGCCAGCAGCCCATTTAGAAGCGGGACGTCCTACAATGAGCAGTTCTTC. J is TRBJ2-1 and V is TRBV14, with TRBD2 matching 7 bases. V trimming: 4 bases; J trimming: 1 base; junction bases outside the gene matches: 10. The CDR3 loop spans 17 amino acids. CDR1 is SGHDN and CDR2 is FVKESK in the germline V gene.

V and J are TRBV28 and TRBJ2-5; D might be TRBD2 (5 bases). The CDR3 length is 13 residues. V was trimmed by 3 bases and J by 2 bases, leaving 7 bases between them. Per the germline V gene, CDR1 is MDHEN and CDR2 is SYDVKM. The CDR3 here is CASSFGKQETQYF. The CDR3 coding sequence is TGTGCCAGCAGTTTCGGGAAGCAAGAGACCCAGTACTTC.

The table lists this clone with a count of one. The V gene is TRBV6-1, the J gene TRBJ2-3; 7 nucleotides match TRBD1. J was trimmed by 8 bases and V by 5 bases; bases with no gene match: 7. Germline CDR1 and CDR2: MNHNS and SASEGT. The CDR3 has 13 amino acids. The DNA of the CDR3 is TGTGCCAGCAGTTCCGGACAGGTTTCTACGCAGTATTTT. Encoded protein: CASSSGQVSTQYF.

The genes are TRBV5-1 and TRBJ1-5, with a tentative D call TRBD1 (6 bases). The CDR3 sequence is 14 residues long. From germline, CDR1 is SGHRS and CDR2 YFSETQ. The ends were cut back, 4 bases at V and 0 bases at J, with 8 bases in the middle. The CDR3 sequence: CASSQGGSNQPQHF. CDR3 DNA: TGCGCCAGCAGCCAAGGGGGTAGCAATCAGCCCCAGCATTTT.

This clone was found once. The J gene is TRBJ2-7, the V gene TRBV6-1, with no clear D. The CDR3 contains 12 residues. Trimming left V 1 base short and J 4 bases short, with 5 bases between. In germline, CDR1 is MNHNS, CDR2 SASEGT. CDR3 DNA sequence: TGTGCCAGCAGTGAAGTAGCTTACGAGCAGTACTTC. As protein: CASSEVAYEQYF.

The genes are TRBV7-8 and TRBJ2-1, with 8 bases aligning to TRBD2. CDR1 and CDR2 (germline): SGHVS, FQNEAQ. The CDR3 length is 15 residues. Trimming took 5 bases from V and 6 from J; bases not matched to a gene: 9. In nucleotides, the CDR3 is TGTGCCAGCAGCGCCAGCGGGAGAACCCCCAATGAGCAGTTCTTC. Translating it yields CASSASGRTPNEQFF.

The CDR3 nucleotides are TGTGCCAGCAAACGGGAGCGGGAAACAAGAAATGAGCAGTTCTTC. Amino acid sequence: CASKRERETRNEQFF. The chain joins TRBV2 to TRBJ2-1; 7 bases match TRBD2. Trimming at V came to 7 bases and at J to 7 bases, leaving 13 bases not matched to a gene. The CDR3 is made up of 15 amino acids. Germline-derived CDR1 and CDR2 are SNHLY and FYNNEI.